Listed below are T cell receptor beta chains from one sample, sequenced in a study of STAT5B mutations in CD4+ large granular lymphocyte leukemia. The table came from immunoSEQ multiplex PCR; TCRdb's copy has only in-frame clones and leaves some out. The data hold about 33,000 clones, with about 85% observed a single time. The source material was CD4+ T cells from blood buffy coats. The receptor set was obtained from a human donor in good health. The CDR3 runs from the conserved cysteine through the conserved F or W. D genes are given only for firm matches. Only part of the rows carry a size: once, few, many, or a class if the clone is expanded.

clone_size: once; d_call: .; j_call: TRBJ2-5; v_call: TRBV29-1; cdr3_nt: TGCAGCGTCATAAGGGAGACCCAGTACTTC; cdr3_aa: CSVIRETQYF
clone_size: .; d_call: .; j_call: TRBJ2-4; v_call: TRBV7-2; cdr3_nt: TGTGCCAGCAGCCCCTTAGACGGGCGAGCCAAAAACATTCAGTACTTC; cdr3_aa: CASSPLDGRAKNIQYF
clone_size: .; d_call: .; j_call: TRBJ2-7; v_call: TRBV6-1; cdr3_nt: TGTGCCAGCAGTCAAACGGACTTCTACGAGCAGTACTTC; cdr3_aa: CASSQTDFYEQYF
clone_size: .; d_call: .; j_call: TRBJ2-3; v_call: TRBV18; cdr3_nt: TGTGCCAGCTCACCACGAGGGAGAAGCACAGATACGCAGTATTTT; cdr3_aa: CASSPRGRSTDTQYF
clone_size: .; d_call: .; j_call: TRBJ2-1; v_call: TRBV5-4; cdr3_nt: TGTGCCAGCAGTCTTTACGACCGGGATGAGCAGTTCTTC; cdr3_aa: CASSLYDRDEQFF
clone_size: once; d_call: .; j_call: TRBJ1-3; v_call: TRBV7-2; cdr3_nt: TGTGCCAGCAGCACAAAGGCTGGTTGGGGCGACACCATATATTTT; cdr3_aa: CASSTKAGWGDTIYF
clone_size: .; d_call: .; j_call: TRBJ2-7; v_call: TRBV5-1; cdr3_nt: TGCGCCAGCAGCTTGGCCGGAGGGGCTGAGTCCTACGAGCAGTACTTC; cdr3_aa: CASSLAGGAESYEQYF
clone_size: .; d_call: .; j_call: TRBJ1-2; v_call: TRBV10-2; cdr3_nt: TGCGCCAGCAGTGAGTTCCTACAGGGAGGCTATAGCTACACCTTC; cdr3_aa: CASSEFLQGGYSYTF
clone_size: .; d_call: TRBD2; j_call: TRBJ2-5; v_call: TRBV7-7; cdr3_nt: TGTGCTAGCAGCTTAGCCGGGGCGGGAGGGACGGAGACCCAGTACTTC; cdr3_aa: CASSLAGAGGTETQYF
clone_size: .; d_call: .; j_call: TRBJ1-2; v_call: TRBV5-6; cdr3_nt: TGTGCCAGCAGCGGGGACGGAAAGCGCGTCGGCTACACCTTC; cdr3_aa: CASSGDGKRVGYTF
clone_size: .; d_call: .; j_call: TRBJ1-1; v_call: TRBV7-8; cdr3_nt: TGTGCTAGTAAACTCGACAACTTGAACACTGAAGCTTTCTTT; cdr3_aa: CASKLDNLNTEAFF
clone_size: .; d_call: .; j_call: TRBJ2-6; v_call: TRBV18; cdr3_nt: TGTGCCAGCTCACCACAACTTAAGGGGGGGGCCAACGTCCTGACTTTC; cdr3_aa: CASSPQLKGGANVLTF
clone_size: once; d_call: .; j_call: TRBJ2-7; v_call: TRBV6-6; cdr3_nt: TGTGCCAGCCGAACTCCAGGACGGAGCTACGAGCAGTACTTC; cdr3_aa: CASRTPGRSYEQYF
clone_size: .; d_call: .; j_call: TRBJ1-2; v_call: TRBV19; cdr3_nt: TGTGCCAGTAGCCCAGGGGCCTATGGCTACACCTTC; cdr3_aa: CASSPGAYGYTF
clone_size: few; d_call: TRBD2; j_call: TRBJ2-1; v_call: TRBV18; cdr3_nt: TGTGCCAGCTCCCCCGGACTAGCGGATCTATACAATGAGCAGTTCTTC; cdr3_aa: CASSPGLADLYNEQFF
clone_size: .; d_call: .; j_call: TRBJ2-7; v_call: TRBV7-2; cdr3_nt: TGTGCCAGCAGCTTCAATACTAGGGGGGAGCAGTACTTC; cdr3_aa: CASSFNTRGEQYF
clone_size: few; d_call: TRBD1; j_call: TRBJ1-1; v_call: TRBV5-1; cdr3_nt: TGCGCCAGCAGTCCCGGGACAGGGAACACTGAAGCTTTCTTT; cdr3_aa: CASSPGTGNTEAFF
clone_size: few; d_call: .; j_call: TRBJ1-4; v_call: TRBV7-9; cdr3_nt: TGTGCCAGCAGCTTATCCGGGGAGGGCGAAAAACTGTTTTTT; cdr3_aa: CASSLSGEGEKLFF
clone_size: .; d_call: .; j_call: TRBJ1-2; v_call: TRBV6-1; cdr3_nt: TGTGCCAGCAGTCGGACGGCCTATGGCTACACCTTC; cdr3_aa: CASSRTAYGYTF
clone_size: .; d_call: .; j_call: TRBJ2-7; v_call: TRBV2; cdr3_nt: TGTGCCAGCAGGGGAAGATACGAGCAGTACTTC; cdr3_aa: CASRGRYEQYF
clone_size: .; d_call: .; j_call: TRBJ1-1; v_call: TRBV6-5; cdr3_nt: TGTGCCAGCAGCCCCGGGGGGAACGTGAACACTGAAGCTTTCTTT; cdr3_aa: CASSPGGNVNTEAFF
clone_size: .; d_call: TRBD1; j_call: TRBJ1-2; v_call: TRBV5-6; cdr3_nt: TGTGCCAGCAGCTTGGTTGGACAGGGGGGAGGCTACACCTTC; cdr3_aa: CASSLVGQGGGYTF
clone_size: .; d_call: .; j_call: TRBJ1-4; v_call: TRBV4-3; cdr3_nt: TGCGCCAGCAGCCGAGGCAGGGTCGGTGAAAAACTGTTTTTT; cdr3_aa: CASSRGRVGEKLFF
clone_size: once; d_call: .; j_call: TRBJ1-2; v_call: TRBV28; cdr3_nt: TGTGCCAGCAGTTCCCCCGGGGGCGGGGGCTTTTATGGCTACACCTTC; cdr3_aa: CASSSPGGGGFYGYTF
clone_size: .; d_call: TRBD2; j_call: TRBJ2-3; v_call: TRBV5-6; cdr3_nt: TGTGCCAGCAGCCCACCCCCAGGGAGGGGTAGCACAGATACGCAGTATTTT; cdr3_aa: CASSPPPGRGSTDTQYF
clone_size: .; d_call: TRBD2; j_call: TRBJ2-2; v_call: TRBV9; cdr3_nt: TGTGCCAGCAGCGCGGGCGGGGGGAGTTCGGCCGGGGAGCTGTTTTTT; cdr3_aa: CASSAGGGSSAGELFF
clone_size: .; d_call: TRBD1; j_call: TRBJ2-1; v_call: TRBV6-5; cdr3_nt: TGTGCCAGCAGTTGGGACAGTGAAACGCCGCAGTTCTTC; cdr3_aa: CASSWDSETPQFF
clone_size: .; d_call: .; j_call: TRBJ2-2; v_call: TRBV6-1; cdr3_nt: TGTGCCAGCAGGAAAGAAGCCGGGACTACCGGGGAGCTGTTTTTT; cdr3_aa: CASRKEAGTTGELFF
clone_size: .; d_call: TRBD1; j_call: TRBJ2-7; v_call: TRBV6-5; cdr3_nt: TGTGCCAGCAGTTACTCGACACAGGGGGCAAGGTACGAGCAGTACTTC; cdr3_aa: CASSYSTQGARYEQYF
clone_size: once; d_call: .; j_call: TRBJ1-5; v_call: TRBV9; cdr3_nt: TGTGCCAGCAGCCCAAGTGACAGCAGCAATCAGCCCCAGCATTTT; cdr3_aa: CASSPSDSSNQPQHF
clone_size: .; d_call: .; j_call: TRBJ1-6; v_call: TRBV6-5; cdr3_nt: TGTGCCAGCAGTTACTCGAGAGGCGGTGGATCACCCCTCCACTTT; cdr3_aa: CASSYSRGGGSPLHF
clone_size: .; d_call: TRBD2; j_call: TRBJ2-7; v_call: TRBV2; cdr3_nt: TGTGCCAGCGGGGACAGCCTAAGGGTAACTAGCGGGAGGTTTAGCTACGAGCAGTACTTC; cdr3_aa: CASGDSLRVTSGRFSYEQYF
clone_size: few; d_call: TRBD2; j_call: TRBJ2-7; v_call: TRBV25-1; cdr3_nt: TGTGCCAGCAGTGAATCAGGCGGGAGCCCCTACGAGCAGTACTTC; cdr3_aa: CASSESGGSPYEQYF
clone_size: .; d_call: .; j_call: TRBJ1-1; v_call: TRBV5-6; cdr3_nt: TGTGCCAGCAGCTCCGGGACAATCCTTGAAGCTTTCTTT; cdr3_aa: CASSSGTILEAFF
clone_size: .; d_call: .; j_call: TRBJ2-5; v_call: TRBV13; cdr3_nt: TGTGCCAGCAGCTTAAGGGGTACCCGGCTCATAGAGACCCAGTACTTC; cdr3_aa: CASSLRGTRLIETQYF
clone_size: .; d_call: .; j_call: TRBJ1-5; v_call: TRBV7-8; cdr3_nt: TGTGCCAGCAGCCAGACGACAGTGAGACCTAGCAATCAGCCCCAGCATTTT; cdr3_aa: CASSQTTVRPSNQPQHF
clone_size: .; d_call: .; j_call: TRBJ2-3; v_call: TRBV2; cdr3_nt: TGTGCCAGCAGTGATCAGCTAACTTCCACAGATACGCAGTATTTT; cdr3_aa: CASSDQLTSTDTQYF
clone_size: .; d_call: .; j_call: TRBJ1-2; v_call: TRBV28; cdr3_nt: TGTGCCAGCAGTTCCGGCAGGGTGGCTGGCTACACCTTC; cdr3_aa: CASSSGRVAGYTF
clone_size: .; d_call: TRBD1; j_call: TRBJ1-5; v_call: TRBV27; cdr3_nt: TGTGCCAGCCACTCCTCGACAGGGCGCAATCAGCCCCAGCATTTT; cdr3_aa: CASHSSTGRNQPQHF
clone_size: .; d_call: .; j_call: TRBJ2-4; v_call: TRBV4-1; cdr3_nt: TGCGCCAGCAGCCAAGATCCATCGGGAGTCTCCAAAAACATTCAGTACTTC; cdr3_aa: CASSQDPSGVSKNIQYF
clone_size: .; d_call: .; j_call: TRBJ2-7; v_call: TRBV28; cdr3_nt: TGTGCCAGCAGTTTAGACTTCGGCAGGTCCGGGCAGTACTTC; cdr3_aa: CASSLDFGRSGQYF
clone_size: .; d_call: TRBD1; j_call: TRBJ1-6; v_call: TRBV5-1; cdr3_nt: TGCGCCAGCAGCTTACCCGACAGGGCAGGCGGCTCACCCCTCCACTTT; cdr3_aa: CASSLPDRAGGSPLHF
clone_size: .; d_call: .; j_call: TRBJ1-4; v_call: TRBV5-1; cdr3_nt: TGCGCCAGCAGCTTAGAAAGGGGTAATGAAAAACTGTTTTTT; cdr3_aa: CASSLERGNEKLFF
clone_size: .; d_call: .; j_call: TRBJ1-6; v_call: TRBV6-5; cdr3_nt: TGTGCCAGCAGTTACGGGGGTCAGGGAAATTCACCCCTCCACTTT; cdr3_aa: CASSYGGQGNSPLHF
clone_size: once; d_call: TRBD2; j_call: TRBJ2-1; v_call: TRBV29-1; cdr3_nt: TGCAGCGTCGATCAGACTAGCGGGAGAAAGGGACAGTTCTTC; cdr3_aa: CSVDQTSGRKGQFF
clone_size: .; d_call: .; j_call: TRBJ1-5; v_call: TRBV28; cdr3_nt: TGTGCCAGCAGTTTCCCCAGGGAAGGTCAGCCCCAGCATTTT; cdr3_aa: CASSFPREGQPQHF
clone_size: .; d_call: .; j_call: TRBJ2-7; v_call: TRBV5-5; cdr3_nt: TGTGCCAGCAGCTGGGGGGACGGTACCTACGAGCAGTACTTC; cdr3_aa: CASSWGDGTYEQYF
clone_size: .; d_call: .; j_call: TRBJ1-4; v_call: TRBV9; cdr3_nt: TGTGCCAGCAGCAAAGGGGACTTTCAGTTTAATGAAAAACTGTTTTTT; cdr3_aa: CASSKGDFQFNEKLFF
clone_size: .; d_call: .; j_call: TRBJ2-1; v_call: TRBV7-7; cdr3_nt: TGTGCCAGCAGCTTAGATGGCGGGACCTACAATGAGCAGTTCTTC; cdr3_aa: CASSLDGGTYNEQFF
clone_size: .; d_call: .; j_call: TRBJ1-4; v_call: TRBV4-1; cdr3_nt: TGCGCCAGCAGCCAGGGCAGGGATCTCGGAGGGAAACTGTTTTTT; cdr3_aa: CASSQGRDLGGKLFF
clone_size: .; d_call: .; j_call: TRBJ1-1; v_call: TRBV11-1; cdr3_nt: TGTGCCAGCAGCTTAGAGTTGCCTACTGAAGCTTTCTTT; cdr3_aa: CASSLELPTEAFF
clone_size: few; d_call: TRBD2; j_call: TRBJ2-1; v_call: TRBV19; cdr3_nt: TGTGCCAGCAAGCGGGAGGCTTCCTACAATGAGCAGTTCTTC; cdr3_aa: CASKREASYNEQFF
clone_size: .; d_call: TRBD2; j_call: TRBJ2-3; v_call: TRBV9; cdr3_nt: TGTGCCAGCAGCGTAGGGGGTAGCGGGATCTCGTCAGATACGCAGTATTTT; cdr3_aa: CASSVGGSGISSDTQYF
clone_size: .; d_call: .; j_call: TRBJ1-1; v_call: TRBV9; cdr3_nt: TGTGCCAGCAGCGGAGGGACACTAAACACTGAAGCTTTCTTT; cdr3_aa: CASSGGTLNTEAFF
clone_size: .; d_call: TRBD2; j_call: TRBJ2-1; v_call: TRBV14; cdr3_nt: TGTGCCAGCAGCCAAGATGGGCTAGCGGGCTACAATGAGCAGTTCTTC; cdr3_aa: CASSQDGLAGYNEQFF
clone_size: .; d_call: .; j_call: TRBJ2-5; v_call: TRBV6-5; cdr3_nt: TGTGCCAGCAGTTACTCGAGTGCTCAGTACCAAGAGACCCAGTACTTC; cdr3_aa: CASSYSSAQYQETQYF
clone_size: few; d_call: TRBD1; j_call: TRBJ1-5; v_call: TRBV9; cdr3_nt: TGTGCCAGCAGCACCAGCACAGGGGATGATCAGCCCCAGCATTTT; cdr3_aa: CASSTSTGDDQPQHF